This TCR beta chain was retrieved from a study of blood T cell repertoires in COVID-19 (dated by TCRdb to 2020 to 2022). With respect to the entire study: Samples from collaborators originated in the United States, Italy and Spain and spanned both the acute and convalescent phases of COVID-19. The material from the prospective study consisted of cDNA or gDNA derived from T cells, B-cell-depleted T cells, or PBMCs. Subjects who had been exposed to COVID-19, were actively infected with it, or had recovered from it provided the deeply sampled blood TCRbeta repertoires that made up the dataset. The repertoires were released in a freely available public database intended as a resource for research on the immune response to SARS-CoV-2. The samples were drawn from the first 160 participants of the ongoing ImmuneRACE study and from 1,254 subjects provided by 6 global collaborators. Nearly every sample came with metadata listing a de-identified subject ID, COVID-19 status, age in years and sex. Where HLA class I and class II types were available, the types were taken from metadata supplied by the sample provider, not from assay-based typing. Broad study findings and their caveats: The amount of clinical and demographic metadata varied by source and participant and was provided uncurated.

TCRbeta CDR3 regions were amplified from genomic DNA using the immunoSEQ Assay, a bias-controlled multiplex PCR. The paper's data handling went like this. Within the assay, amplification of reference gene primers was used to estimate how many nucleated cells each sample contained. To quantify the absolute abundance of each unique TCRbeta CDR3 rearrangement, sequence reads were collapsed and filtered. For each sample, productive Simpson clonality was calculated by taking the square root of Simpson's diversity index across productive rearrangements. Here the immuneACCESS table is served through TCRdb, limited to in-frame sequences with V and J called. Missing clones are a known gap in these copies; in checked studies unresolved V genes cover under half, and the rest lacks a known reason. Clonal size and the V and J genes are those of that table, whereas D and trimming came from the DNA. The sample table shows approximately 280,000 clones, and 85% are seen once. The ten largest account for about 2.5% of the sample.

Turning to this clone: No antigen is known for it. Base-call qualities are not available, and no considerably larger clone is one nucleotide away.

In the prospective study, participants were about 18 to 95 years old, resided in about two dozen geographic areas of the United States, and were enrolled through a virtual design. Cohort assignment in the prospective study relied on participant-reported clinical history from a screening survey and a study questionnaire. Recovered participants in ImmuneRACE Cohort 3 were defined as having two consecutive negative NP/OP PCR tests, clearance from a healthcare professional, or resolution of symptoms. Each participant in the prospective study had whole blood, serum and a nasopharyngeal or oropharyngeal swab collected by mobile phlebotomists. Participants in the prospective study had the option to provide additional blood draws and questionnaires over a roughly two-month period. Prospective study blood samples were shipped either frozen or at room temperature before DNA extraction. Sequencing used PBMCs or T cells enriched from blood (not recorded which). The clonotype was recovered from a woman between 50 and 59 years old who had recovered from COVID-19.

The CDR3 region has the sequence CASSIAQSYNEQFF. The DNA sequence reads TGTGCCAGTAGTATAGCACAGTCTTACAATGAGCAGTTCTTC. The chain joins TRBV19 to TRBJ2-1, with no confidently assigned D gene. The trim is 1 base for V and 4 bases for J, with a gap of 8 bases between the germline ends. Including cysteine and phenylalanine, the CDR3 has 14 amino acids. Of the read, only the CDR3 DNA is kept; its 42 bases are in frame from base 1. The germline V gene (reference sequence) sets CDR1 to LNHDA and CDR2 to SQIVND.